The 24 T cell receptor beta chains presented below share a single source sample, sequenced in a study of cytomegalovirus exposure and HLA in healthy donors. The study ran its PCR with 60 Vbeta and 13 Jbeta primers. Sequencing was performed with immunoSEQ multiplex PCR; in TCRdb, only in-frame clones are kept and a portion is missing. The sample includes 75,000 to 100,000 clones, approximately 64% of them seen just once. The sequencing sample was made of PBMCs. Receptors were obtained from a man aged 60-69 years in good health and CMV-seronegative.

This clone has more than one count but fewer than ten. V and J are TRBV2 and TRBJ2-3, with 9 nucleotides matching TRBD2. J gave up 0 bases and V 0 bases, and 10 bases lay outside the gene matches. Per germline, CDR1 SNHLY and CDR2 FYNNEI. This CDR3 region has 19 residues. The chain's CDR3 is CASSEAVGVAGASTDTQYF. For the CDR3, the DNA is TGTGCCAGCAGTGAAGCAGTTGGAGTAGCGGGGGCCAGCACAGATACGCAGTATTTT.

This chain joins TRBV5-1 and TRBJ2-3; D might be TRBD2 (5 bases). V shed 0 bases and J shed 1 base, with 15 bases lying between them. CDR1 is SGHRS, CDR2 YFSETQ, per germline. CDR3 size: 17 residues. The chain's CDR3 is CASSLDLAIGGTDTQYF. CDR3 nucleotide sequence: TGCGCCAGCAGCTTGGATTTAGCGATTGGAGGCACAGATACGCAGTATTTT.

This clone turned up a few times. The chain couples TRBV10-3 to TRBJ2-7; the D is unclear. The germline gives CDR1 ENHRY, CDR2 SYGVKD. V lost 3 bases, J lost 2 bases, and 11 bases lay in between. The length of the CDR3 is 14 residues. CDR3 protein: CAISDLPEAYEQYF. The DNA of the CDR3 is TGTGCCATCAGTGATCTACCAGAGGCCTACGAGCAGTACTTC.

This rearrangement joins TRBV9 to TRBJ2-3, with 8 bases fitting TRBD2. Germline CDR1 reads SGDLS; CDR2 reads YYNGEE. V lost 4 bases, J lost 5 bases, and 9 bases stayed unmatched. This CDR3 is built from 15 residues. The CDR3 DNA sequence: TGTGCCAGCAGCCTGGGGCGGGGGGAGGTAGATACGCAGTATTTT. Translated, it gives CASSLGRGEVDTQYF.

This chain links TRBV7-2 with TRBJ2-7; 9 nucleotides align to TRBD2. After removal of 1 base from V and 3 bases from J, the junction contained 13 bases not matched to a gene. Germline V CDR1 and CDR2: SGHTA, FQGNSA. CDR3 length equals 18 residues. Here the CDR3 reads CASSLGTSGRRLGYEQYF. Written as DNA, the CDR3 is TGTGCCAGCAGCTTAGGTACCAGCGGGAGGCGATTAGGCTACGAGCAGTACTTC. The full variable domain, completed using reference TRBV7-2 and TRBJ2-7, is GAGVSQSPSNKVTEKGKDVELRCDPISGHTALYWYRQSLGQGLEFLIYFQGNSAPDKSGLPSDRFSAERTGGSVSTLTIQRTQQEDSAVYLCASSLGTSGRRLGYEQYFGPGTRLTVT.

This sequence joins TRBV4-2 and TRBJ2-1, with D perhaps TRBD2 (6 bases). The CDR3 length is 12 residues. Trimming shortened V by 4 bases and J by 8 bases, and 9 bases separated the two germline ends. From germline, CDR1 is LGHNA and CDR2 YNFKEQ. CDR3 residues: CASSPGGDEQFF. The DNA of the CDR3 is TGTGCCAGCAGCCCCGGAGGGGATGAGCAGTTCTTC.

This rearrangement joins TRBV7-2 to TRBJ2-2; the match to TRBD2 covers 13 bases. The CDR3 runs 18 residues. Germline CDR1 reads SGHTA; CDR2 reads FQGNSA. The J segment lost 7 bases and the V segment lost 2 bases, leaving 10 bases of the junction unmatched. CDR3 sequence: CASSLYGLAGVLGGELFF. CDR3 DNA: TGTGCCAGCAGCTTATATGGACTAGCGGGGGTCCTGGGCGGGGAGCTGTTTTTT.

V and J are TRBV11-2 and TRBJ2-7; D is possibly TRBD1 (6 bases). The germline CDR1 and CDR2 sequences are SGHAT and FQNNGV. CDR3 size: 16 residues. V lost 5 bases and J 6 bases, leaving 23 bases between the germline ends. CDR3 sequence reads: CASSPSWGPGGSEQYF. The CDR3 coding sequence is TGTGCCAGCAGCCCATCTTGGGGGCCGGGTGGGTCCGAGCAGTACTTC.

The gene calls are TRBV11-2 and TRBJ1-4, with 7 bases aligning to TRBD1. Trimming removed 0 bases from V and 2 bases from J; junction bases left unmatched: 3. Looked up from germline, CDR1 is SGHAT and CDR2 is FQNNGV. This CDR3 has 16 residues. For the CDR3, the DNA is TGTGCCAGCAGCTTAGACCCCAGGGGGACTAATGAAAAACTGTTTTTT. Amino acid sequence: CASSLDPRGTNEKLFF.

V usage is TRBV6-5 and J usage is TRBJ2-7; possible D gene TRBD1, 5 bases. Germline V gene lookup returns CDR1 MNHEY and CDR2 SVGAGI. The V end was cut by 5 bases, the J end by 2 bases, with 10 bases between. The CDR3 extends over 13 amino acids. CDR3 residues: CASSKAGPYEQYF. CDR3 nucleotide sequence: TGTGCCAGCAGTAAGGCAGGGCCCTACGAGCAGTACTTC.

The V and J genes are TRBV4-2 and TRBJ2-5, with unresolved D. Trimming took 0 bases from V and 6 from J, leaving 8 bases between them. The CDR3 is 13 residues long. The germline CDR1 and CDR2 sequences are LGHNA and YNFKEQ. The CDR3: CASSQDEVQTQYF. The CDR3 region has the DNA TGTGCCAGCAGCCAAGATGAGGTCCAGACCCAGTACTTC.

Notes on this clone: The conserved final phenylalanine or tryptophan is absent from the CDR3, which likely points to a read error. The DNA is left out, because the CDR3 cannot be placed on it with certainty; the CDR3 is given as TCRdb lists it. The J gene is TRBJ1-1, the V gene TRBV6-7; TRBD1 was called by the table and not checked on the DNA. TRBV6-7 belongs to the ORF category, with a function that is uncertain. The CDR3 has 9 residues if both end residues are counted. The CDR3 loop is CASSYHRVG.

The chain has TRBV2 and TRBJ2-7, with 9 bases lining up with TRBD1. The ends lost 7 bases at V and 7 bases at J; junction bases unmatched: 11. The CDR3 loop spans 14 amino acids. Per the germline V gene, CDR1 is SNHLY and CDR2 is FYNNEI. CDR3 sequence reads: CASTLTGGLYEQYF. DNA of the CDR3: TGTGCCAGCACCCTTACAGGGGGCCTTTATGAGCAGTACTTC.

The chain combines TRBV29-1 with TRBJ2-1; maybe TRBD2 (7 bases). CDR3 size: 15 residues. The germline V gene has CDR1 SQVTM and CDR2 ANQGSEA. V was clipped by 7 bases and J by 11 bases, with 27 bases between them. The CDR3 nucleotides read TGCAGCGCCACTACGGGGGGCAGATCCTGGGGCAAGCAGTTCTTC. Residues: CSATTGGRSWGKQFF.

The chain carries TRBV28 and TRBJ2-3, with D unclear. With 2 bases removed from V and 2 bases from J, the gap between germline ends came to 5 bases. From germline, CDR1 is MDHEN and CDR2 SYDVKM. The CDR3 consists of 13 residues. The DNA of the CDR3 is TGTGCCAGCAGTTTAGCTACCACAGATACGCAGTATTTT. Protein sequence: CASSLATTDTQYF.

This chain joins TRBV11-2 and TRBJ2-7, with 10 positions matching TRBD1. This CDR3 is built from 15 residues. CDR1 is SGHAT, CDR2 FQNNGV, per germline. V was clipped by 4 bases and J by 7 bases; unmatched bases: 10. CDR3 loop: CASSYGTGDLLEQYF. CDR3 bases: TGTGCCAGCAGCTATGGGACAGGGGACCTTTTGGAGCAGTACTTC.

The chain links TRBV2 to TRBJ2-5; TRBD2 aligns across 9 bases. Trimming took 10 bases from V and 5 from J; bases not matched to a gene: 14. From germline, CDR1 is SNHLY and CDR2 FYNNEI. This CDR3 spans 15 amino acids. The CDR3 protein is CATRTTSGGGETQYF. Here the CDR3 DNA reads TGTGCCACCCGGACGACTAGCGGAGGGGGGGAGACCCAGTACTTC.

CDR3 protein: CASRTSTGSPLHF. In DNA, the CDR3 is TGTGCCAGCAGAACTTCGACGGGATCACCCCTCCACTTT. This chain connects TRBV27 to TRBJ1-6, with unresolved D. Germline V gene lookup returns CDR1 MNHEY and CDR2 SMNVEV (reference sequence). The CDR3 runs to 13 residues. The V end lost 6 bases, the J end lost 10 bases, and 13 bases lay between the germline ends.

The genes are TRBV5-4 and TRBJ2-2; possibly TRBD1 for D (6 bases). Trimming cost V 5 bases and J 5 bases, with 13 bases left between them. Germline CDR1 and CDR2: SGHNT and YYREEE (reference sequence). This CDR3 spans 14 amino acids. The CDR3 here is CASRGTRGTGELFF. The CDR3 coding sequence is TGTGCCAGCAGGGGAACCAGGGGTACCGGGGAGCTGTTTTTT.

This chain connects TRBV5-4 to TRBJ2-1, with 9 bases identical to TRBD2. The CDR3 spans 15 residues. J was trimmed by 4 bases and V by 1 base; bases with no gene match: 3. CDR1 and CDR2 (germline): SGHNT, YYREEE (reference sequence). DNA for the CDR3: TGTGCCAGCAGCTTGACTAGCGGGTCATACAATGAGCAGTTCTTC. This sequence encodes CASSLTSGSYNEQFF.

This clone counts as medium-sized. This chain uses TRBV2 with TRBJ1-5; D is undetermined. The CDR3 contains 13 residues. V was pared by 5 bases and J by 4 bases, with 9 bases between. Looked up from germline, CDR1 is SNHLY and CDR2 is FYNNEI. The CDR3 region has the DNA TGTGCCAGCAGTTTTTGGGCTAATCAGCCCCAGCATTTT. Amino acids: CASSFWANQPQHF.

The V call is TRBV9, the J call TRBJ2-7; 9 positions match TRBD1. The germline V gene has CDR1 SGDLS and CDR2 YYNGEE. V shed 3 bases, J shed 3 bases, and the junction held 16 bases outside the gene matches. The CDR3 loop spans 18 amino acids. This CDR3 is CASSARPRGQGLGYEQYF. The CDR3 nucleotides are TGTGCCAGCAGCGCGAGGCCGAGGGGACAGGGTTTGGGCTACGAGCAGTACTTC.

This CDR3 is CASSIRTSGRNEQFF. CDR3 sequence (DNA): TGTGCCAGTAGTATCCGGACTAGCGGGAGAAATGAGCAGTTCTTC. The J gene is TRBJ2-1, the V gene TRBV19; 13 bases agree with TRBD2. In germline, CDR1 is LNHDA, CDR2 SQIVND (reference sequence). The CDR3 consists of 15 residues. J lost 7 bases, V lost 3 bases, and 3 bases had no gene match.

The chain uses TRBV7-9 and TRBJ2-1, with a tentative D call TRBD2 (6 bases). CDR3 length equals 15 residues. V lost 3 bases to trimming and J lost 2 bases, with 11 bases between them. Looked up from germline, CDR1 is SEHNR and CDR2 is FQNEAQ (reference sequence). The CDR3: CASSFSGSPYNEQFF. CDR3 DNA sequence: TGTGCCAGCAGCTTCTCCGGGAGTCCCTACAATGAGCAGTTCTTC.